The next 16 T cell receptor beta chains were all read from a single sample in a study of identical twins. Each CDR3 protein is one row after TCRdb ran MiXCR on the 5' RACE reads. The sample lists approximately 350,000 distinct CDR3 sequences, approximately 13% seen once, with around 7.8% in the top ten. The data were also submitted as part of a second study, on yellow fever vaccine responses in identical twins.

The sequencing input was CD8+ T cells sorted from blood. The receptors were sampled from a woman under 30 in good health.

The gene calls are TRBV6-5 and TRBJ2-3; perhaps TRBD2 as D (5 bases). The CDR3 runs to 15 residues. Germline CDR1 reads MNHEY; CDR2 reads SVGAGI. Between the trimmed V and J ends, which lost 4 bases and 6 bases, there was a span of 17 bases. CDR3 protein: CASSSIIGRGDTQYF. The DNA of the CDR3 is TGTGCCAGCAGTTCAATTATCGGCCGCGGGGATACGCAGTATTTT.

This clonotype appeared many times. This chain joins TRBV15 and TRBJ2-1; 13 bases map to TRBD2. This CDR3 region has 15 residues. CDR1 LNHNV and CDR2 YYDKDF come from the germline V gene (reference sequence). With V trimmed by 5 bases and J by 10 bases, 8 bases remained unmatched. CDR3 sequence: CATSQGLAGVGEQFF. CDR3 coding DNA: TGTGCCACCAGCCAAGGACTAGCGGGGGTCGGGGAGCAGTTCTTC.

In its sample, this clonotype was seen a few times. The chain uses TRBV7-9 and TRBJ2-7; D could derive from TRBD1 or TRBD2 (7 bases each). In germline, CDR1 is SEHNR, CDR2 FQNEAQ (reference sequence). Between the trimmed V and J ends, which lost 5 bases and 9 bases, there was a span of 26 bases. There are 16 residues in the CDR3. The CDR3 coding sequence is TGTGCCAGCAGCCCGGACGGGGGGACAGACCTATCATGGCAGTACGTC. Amino acid sequence: CASSPDGGTDLSWQYV.

The chain has TRBV7-8 and TRBJ2-2, with 10 positions matching TRBD1. The V gene's germline CDR1 is SGHVS and CDR2 FQNEAQ. The CDR3 covers 15 residues. With V trimmed by 7 bases and J by 5 bases, 7 bases remained unmatched. The CDR3 nucleotides read TGTGCCAGCATCCTGGAGGACAGGGGGACCGGGGAGCTGTTTTTT. It translates to CASILEDRGTGELFF.

The CDR3 nucleotides read TGTGCCAGCAGGCCGAATCAGGGTGATGGCTACACCTTC. This translates into CASRPNQGDGYTF. The chain employs TRBV27 and TRBJ1-2; D is possibly TRBD1 (5 bases). Germline V CDR1 and CDR2: MNHEY, SMNVEV (reference sequence). There are 13 residues in the CDR3. Between the trimmed V and J ends, which lost 6 bases and 6 bases, there was a span of 14 bases.

The chain recombines TRBV7-9 with TRBJ2-1; D remains unclear. The CDR3 runs 12 residues. Germline V CDR1 and CDR2: SEHNR, FQNEAQ (reference sequence). Trimming shortened V by 7 bases and J by 10 bases, and 14 bases separated the two germline ends. In nucleotides, the CDR3 is TGTGCCAGCATCACCTTTCCAGAGGAGCAGTTCTTC. This codes for CASITFPEEQFF.

This chain uses TRBV6-4 with TRBJ1-2, with 9 bases matching TRBD1. Germline V gene sequence: CDR1 MRHNA, CDR2 SNTAGT. V dropped 6 bases and J dropped 5; count of bases not matched to a gene: 13. CDR3 size: 16 residues. CDR3 amino acids: CASSLTSGTGTYGYTF. The DNA of the CDR3 is TGTGCCAGCAGCCTCACTTCCGGGACAGGGACTTATGGCTACACCTTC.

This clonotype was seen repeatedly, ten times or more. V and J are TRBV4-1 and TRBJ2-1, with a possible D match to TRBD1 (6 bases). The germline gives CDR1 MGHRA, CDR2 YSYEKL. The CDR3 has 17 residues. V was shortened by 3 bases and J by 0 bases, with 15 bases between the two germline ends. CDR3 nucleotides: TGCGCCAGCAGCCACCACGCCGGGACAATCTCCTACAATGAGCAGTTCTTC. Protein sequence: CASSHHAGTISYNEQFF.

This clonotype was picked up a small number of times. The chain joins TRBV12-3 or TRBV12-4 to TRBJ2-7; 10 bases fit TRBD2. J gave up 6 bases and V 6 bases, and 14 bases lay outside the gene matches. The CDR3 loop spans 16 amino acids. CDR3 sequence reads: CASSLTSGFPQGEQYF. In DNA, the CDR3 is TGTGCCAGCAGCCTGACTAGCGGGTTTCCCCAAGGCGAGCAGTACTTC.

The CDR3 nucleotides are TGTGCCAGCAGTGTAACTAGCGGGGCCACAGATACGCAGTATTTT. Its protein is CASSVTSGATDTQYF. This sequence joins TRBV6-1 and TRBJ2-3, with TRBD2 matching over 10 bases. The trim removed 4 bases at V and 2 bases at J, leaving 3 bases unmatched. The CDR3 has 15 amino acids. The germline gives CDR1 MNHNS, CDR2 SASEGT.

This chain uses TRBV7-9 with TRBJ2-1, with 9 bases fitting TRBD2. V lost 5 bases and J lost 8; bases outside the gene matches: 10. The CDR3 loop spans 15 amino acids. CDR1 and CDR2 (germline): SEHNR, FQNEAQ (reference sequence). The CDR3 nucleotides are TGTGCCAGCAGCCGCTATAGCGGGAGTAACGATGAGCAGTTCTTC. Translated, it gives CASSRYSGSNDEQFF.

This clonotype was counted a few times. The gene calls are TRBV3-1 and TRBJ2-3, with D tentatively TRBD2 (5 bases). Per germline, CDR1 LGHDT and CDR2 YNNKEL (reference sequence). This CDR3 comprises 16 residues. V lost 0 bases, J lost 0 bases, and 10 bases lay in between. The CDR3 sequence is CASSQDLSGSTDTQYF. The CDR3 DNA follows: TGTGCCAGCAGCCAAGATCTGAGCGGTAGCACAGATACGCAGTATTTT.

This clonotype was observed a few times. The chain links TRBV12-3 or TRBV12-4 to TRBJ2-1; TRBD1 matches at 8 bases. The length of the CDR3 is 15 residues. After removal of 5 bases from V and 2 bases from J, the junction contained 5 bases not matched to a gene. The CDR3: CASSPGGLPYNEQFF. Here the CDR3 DNA reads TGTGCCAGCAGTCCAGGGGGCTTGCCCTACAATGAGCAGTTCTTC.

At least ten counts were recorded for this clonotype. The V call is TRBV7-9, the J call TRBJ2-7; D possibly corresponds to TRBD2 (6 bases). Germline V gene data show CDR1 as SEHNR and CDR2 as FQNEAQ (reference sequence). The CDR3 has 12 residues. V lost 8 bases, J lost 5 bases, and 13 bases lay in between. The CDR3 is CASRGGINEQYF. As DNA, the CDR3 is TGTGCCAGCCGGGGCGGGATCAACGAGCAGTACTTC.

The table lists this clonotype with many counts. This chain links TRBV4-1 with TRBJ2-7; a weak D match, TRBD1 (5 bases). This CDR3 contains 14 residues. V was cut by 1 base and J by 3 bases, with 10 bases left in between. Germline CDR1 is MGHRA and CDR2 is YSYEKL. CDR3 DNA: TGCGCCAGCAGCCAAGCCGAACAGGACTACGAGCAGTACTTC. Its translation: CASSQAEQDYEQYF.

This clonotype has a handful of counts. The genes are TRBV7-9 and TRBJ2-1, with TRBD2 matching over 7 bases. Germline CDR1 is SEHNR and CDR2 is FQNEAQ (reference sequence). CDR3 size: 14 residues. After removal of 7 bases from V and 3 bases from J, the junction contained 6 bases not matched to a gene. CDR3 loop: CASIVGGDYNEQFF. In nucleotides, the CDR3 is TGTGCCAGCATCGTGGGGGGGGACTACAATGAGCAGTTCTTC.